Listed below are T cell receptor beta chains from one sample, sequenced in a study of cytomegalovirus exposure and HLA in healthy donors. Generated by immunoSEQ multiplex PCR, the TCRdb table keeps only in-frame clones and is missing some. The repertoire includes 70,000 to 95,000 clones, roughly 72% of them detected once, and roughly 5% sits in the top ten. What was sequenced was PBMCs. The receptors come from a man under 40 in good health and CMV-seropositive. Both conserved end residues are part of each CDR3. D genes are given only for firm matches. Only some rows state a clone size, as once, few, many or a class for expanded clones.

cdr3_aa	cdr3_nt	d_call	j_call	clone_size	v_call
CASLTGVLSYTF	TGTGCCAGCCTGACGGGAGTCCTGAGCTACACCTTC	-	TRBJ1-2	-	TRBV2
CATARDRGQPQHF	TGTGCCACGGCTCGGGACAGGGGACAGCCCCAGCATTTT	TRBD1	TRBJ1-5	-	TRBV19
CASSSPPILSSSYNEQFF	TGTGCCAGCAGCTCGCCCCCAATACTAAGCAGCTCCTACAATGAGCAGTTCTTC	-	TRBJ2-1	-	TRBV5-4
CASSLSSGIEGYTF	TGTGCCAGCAGTTTATCGTCAGGGATAGAAGGCTACACCTTC	-	TRBJ1-2	-	TRBV28
CASSPLNGNEKLFF	TGTGCCAGCTCACCGCTGAACGGGAATGAAAAACTGTTTTTT	-	TRBJ1-4	-	TRBV18
CASSSGLEKNIQYF	TGCGCCAGCAGTTCAGGACTAGAAAAAAACATTCAGTACTTC	TRBD2	TRBJ2-4	-	TRBV5-1
CASSLDGGRVWETQYF	TGTGCCAGCAGCTTGGATGGTGGCAGGGTGTGGGAGACCCAGTACTTC	-	TRBJ2-5	-	TRBV5-4
CSVEPGMNTEAFF	TGCAGCGTTGAACCGGGGATGAACACTGAAGCTTTCTTT	-	TRBJ1-1	-	TRBV29-1
CASSGQGITTDTQYF	TGTGCCAGCAGCGGACAGGGGATTACCACAGATACGCAGTATTTT	TRBD1	TRBJ2-3	-	TRBV6-5
CASSYSATPGGEAFF	TGTGCCAGCAGTTACTCAGCTACCCCAGGGGGTGAAGCTTTCTTT	TRBD1	TRBJ1-1	-	TRBV6-5
CASSLFGQGAKGYTF	TGTGCCAGCAGTTTATTCGGACAGGGGGCGAAGGGCTACACCTTC	TRBD1	TRBJ1-2	-	TRBV5-4
CASSQDPGSFPYGYTF	TGCGCCAGCAGCCAAGATCCAGGTTCTTTTCCATATGGCTACACCTTC	-	TRBJ1-2	-	TRBV4-1
CASSQGGGTSPLHF	TGTGCCAGCAGCCAAGGGGGGGGCACCTCACCCCTCCACTTT	-	TRBJ1-6	-	TRBV7-3
CASSTVGGTEAFF	TGTGCCAGTAGCACAGTAGGAGGCACTGAAGCTTTCTTT	-	TRBJ1-1	once	TRBV19
CASSIRTLGGLFF	TGTGCCAGCAGTATCCGGACCCTAGGAGGGCTGTTTTTT	-	TRBJ2-2	-	TRBV6-1
CASSPGQGMIRDTEAFF	TGTGCCAGCTCACCGGGGCAGGGGATGATAAGGGACACTGAAGCTTTCTTT	-	TRBJ1-1	-	TRBV18
CASSFRQGAQYF	TGTGCCAGCAGCTTCAGACAGGGAGCGCAGTATTTT	TRBD1	TRBJ2-3	-	TRBV7-2
CASSLSSGATGELFF	TGTGCCAGCAGCTTGTCTAGCGGGGCAACCGGGGAGCTGTTTTTT	TRBD2	TRBJ2-2	-	TRBV7-9
CAWSRGASGSYEQYF	TGTGCCTGGAGTAGGGGGGCTAGCGGCTCCTATGAGCAGTACTTC	-	TRBJ2-7	-	TRBV30
CSVGRGQRERRNEQFF	TGCAGCGTCGGCAGGGGGCAGCGGGAAAGGAGAAATGAGCAGTTCTTC	-	TRBJ2-1	-	TRBV29-1
CASSQAEGGEEQYF	TGCGCCAGCAGCCAAGCGGAGGGGGGGGAAGAGCAGTACTTC	-	TRBJ2-7	few	TRBV4-1
CASSQATAQETQYF	TGTGCCAGCAGCCAAGCCACAGCCCAAGAGACCCAGTACTTC	-	TRBJ2-5	-	TRBV14
CASSYSFRSYIQYF	TGTGCCAGCAGTTACTCCTTCAGATCGTACATTCAGTACTTC	-	TRBJ2-4	-	TRBV6-5
CASSFGGSGQETQYF	TGCGCCAGCAGCTTCGGGGGGTCAGGCCAAGAGACCCAGTACTTC	TRBD2	TRBJ2-5	-	TRBV5-1
CASSPGTGYTEAFF	TGTGCCAGCAGTCCCGGGACAGGGTACACTGAAGCTTTCTTT	TRBD1	TRBJ1-1	-	TRBV6-1
CASSLVTSGGDETQYF	TGTGCCAGCAGCTTAGTCACTAGCGGGGGGGACGAGACCCAGTACTTC	TRBD2	TRBJ2-5	once	TRBV11-2
CASTYDRGNTEAFF	TGTGCCAGCACTTACGACAGGGGGAACACTGAAGCTTTCTTT	TRBD1	TRBJ1-1	-	TRBV6-1
CAWKLIGGVGDEQFF	TGTGCCTGGAAATTGATCGGCGGGGTGGGGGATGAGCAGTTCTTC	-	TRBJ2-1	-	TRBV30
CASSYSRDQPQHF	TGTGCCAGCAGTTACTCACGGGATCAGCCCCAGCATTTT	-	TRBJ1-5	-	TRBV6-5
CASSLSRDRGRSEKLFF	TGTGCCAGCAGCCTGTCCCGGGACAGGGGCAGGAGTGAAAAACTGTTTTTT	TRBD1	TRBJ1-4	-	TRBV28
CASSSGTGELFF	TGTGCCAGCAGCTCCGGCACCGGGGAGCTGTTTTTT	-	TRBJ2-2	-	TRBV7-9
CAASDRGNTEAFF	TGTGCCGCTTCGGACAGGGGGAACACTGAAGCTTTCTTT	TRBD1	TRBJ1-1	few	TRBV6-1
CASREAGDYQETQYF	TGCGCCAGCAGGGAGGCGGGGGACTACCAAGAGACCCAGTACTTC	TRBD2	TRBJ2-5	-	TRBV4-1
CASSLPYGKNIQYF	TGCGCCAGCAGCCTCCCGTACGGGAAAAACATTCAGTACTTC	-	TRBJ2-4	-	TRBV4-1
CASSSQENQPQHF	TGTGCCAGCAGCTCACAGGAGAATCAGCCCCAGCATTTT	-	TRBJ1-5	-	TRBV7-8
CASSLSGGTPQHF	TGTGCCAGCAGCCTCTCTGGGGGGACGCCCCAGCATTTT	-	TRBJ1-5	-	TRBV7-2
CASSLTRTGVRGYTF	TGTGCCAGCAGTTTAACTCGAACAGGCGTCCGAGGCTACACCTTC	-	TRBJ1-2	-	TRBV27
CATSHRENYNEQFF	TGTGCCACCAGCCACAGAGAAAACTACAATGAGCAGTTCTTC	-	TRBJ2-1	many	TRBV15
CASSIKEEQFF	TGTGCCAGCAGTATCAAGGAGGAGCAGTTCTTC	-	TRBJ2-1	few	TRBV25-1
CASSAPQAVGGYTF	TGTGCCAGCAGCGCACCTCAGGCCGTGGGCGGCTACACCTTC	-	TRBJ1-2	-	TRBV9
CASSPGLNRQETQYF	TGTGCCAGCAGTCCCGGACTCAATCGCCAAGAGACCCAGTACTTC	-	TRBJ2-5	few	TRBV27
CASSPGQFPYGYTF	TGTGCCAGCAGTCCGGGACAGTTCCCCTATGGCTACACCTTC	TRBD1	TRBJ1-2	-	TRBV6-5